This TCR beta chain originates from a study of T-cell reconstitution after alpha-beta-depleted transplantation in children (TCRdb year 2016). About the full investigation: The study quantitatively tracked T-cell immune reconstitution after TCRalphabeta/CD19-depleted allogeneic hematopoietic cell transplantation in children using TCR repertoire profiling.

Library preparation was by PCR. These reads were obtained on an Illumina HiSeq 2500. Molecular barcoding was employed in the preparation of TCR libraries, with unique molecular identifiers being used to normalize TCRbeta repertoire quantification. TCRdb applied fastp at Q25 and MiXCR to the public reads, then kept only in-frame beta chains. Rows with a matching CDR3 protein are joined into one entry that keeps the most common DNA and genes. This sample lists 100,000 or so distinct CDR3 sequences; 4.5% to 7.5% were detected once. The ten biggest clones cover roughly 5.5% of the sample. The full study reports these points: About two months after transplant, the apparently early recovery of alphabetaT-cell counts reportedly depended on just several hundred clones that had expanded rapidly and came from non-depleted graft cells. The high TCRbeta diversity at day 60 in some patients was ascribed to recipient T cells and intrathymic progenitors that had survived conditioning. Over subsequent months, a decline in hyperexpanded clone frequencies was noted, and after one year, T-cell counts and TCRbeta diversity were mostly ascribed to newly produced T cells.

The CDR3 runs 15 residues from the cysteine to the phenylalanine. Of the read, only the CDR3 DNA is kept; its 45 bases are in frame from base 1. Relative to germline, V is 1 base shorter and J is 9 bases shorter, with 13 bases between their ends. Via the germline V gene, CDR1 is SGHTA and CDR2 FQGNSA. The time point tag for this specimen amounts to: day 60 (about 2 months) after transplantation. Per the publication, the treatment or condition label means: allogeneic hematopoietic cell transplantation with graft depleted of TCRalphabeta T cells and CD19 B cells. Transplant recipients were children who received TCRalphabeta/CD19-depleted allogeneic hematopoietic cell grafts. This clonotype has more than one count but fewer than ten. Its antigen is not yet known. No qualities accompany the bases; no much larger clone lies one base away.

Specimen: PBMCs, mostly from graft donor cells, collected 60 days after TCRalphabeta/CD19-depleted stem cell transplant. The sequence came from a female patient between 2 and 15 years old who had a stem cell transplant for Fanconi anemia, so the T cells may come from the graft donor. The chain is made from TRBV7-2 and TRBJ1-6, with the D gene not confidently named. This receptor carries the CDR3 CASSLEVGVGSPLHF. The bases are TGTGCCAGCAGCTTAGAAGTGGGAGTCGGTTCACCCCTCCACTTT.